The clone carrying this T cell receptor (beta chain) was found many times. Its antigen is undetermined. These data belong to a study of T-cell memory formation after mild COVID-19. The study, taken as a whole, reports: Pre-infection memory already had some responding clones, implying cross-reactive memory joined.

TCR alpha and TCR beta cDNA libraries carrying sample barcodes and UMIs were produced by 5'RACE using constant-segment primers. TCRdb recomputed calls from the 5' RACE reads with MiXCR, one row per CDR3 protein. The repertoire includes about 170,000 distinct CDR3 sequences, over 10% of them detected once, and about 3.3% sits in the top ten. Germline V lookup: CDR1 SGHTA, CDR2 FQGNSA. The CDR3 runs to 15 residues. J was trimmed by 5 bases and V by 3 bases; bases with no gene match: 4. Sequencing input: PBMCs or a T cell subset sorted from them (not recorded which). The sequence derives from a man aged 18 to 35 who had mild COVID-19 (a few samples of this study predate the infection). Cell type and time point are not known. V usage is TRBV7-2 and J usage is TRBJ2-2; 9 bases align to TRBD1. As DNA, the CDR3 is TGTGCCAGCAGCTTCGGGACAGGGACTACCGGGGAGCTGTTTTTT. Its translation is CASSFGTGTTGELFF.